Given below is one T cell receptor beta chain in context. Clones were read by immunoSEQ multiplex PCR, and TCRdb kept only the in-frame ones, dropping some. The table includes about 130,000 clones, 80% to 95% detected once. V lost 3 bases, J lost 7 bases, and 6 bases stayed unmatched. CDR3 length: 14 residues. CDR1 and CDR2 from the germline V gene are MNHEY and SVGEGT. The data belong to a study of control samples from healthy donors and cancer patients. This TCR derives from a man aged 18 to 29 in good health. The specimen was blood. The chain combines TRBV6-2 or TRBV6-3 with TRBJ2-1, with 7 bases lining up with TRBD2. CDR3 sequence: CASSYGGEGNEQFF. CDR3 DNA: TGTGCCAGCAGTTATGGCGGGGAGGGTAATGAGCAGTTCTTC.